A selection of T cell receptor beta chains follows, all from one sample in a study of OX40 agonist ivuxolimab in advanced cancers. Repertoires were generated with immunoSEQ multiplex PCR, while TCRdb's copy carries only in-frame clones and drops some. The sample lists 35,000 to 50,000 clones, 88% occurring once. The sequences come from CD4+ or CD8+ T cells sorted from blood, collected in a trial of the OX40 agonist ivuxolimab. These receptors came from an adult with an advanced solid tumor such as melanoma, head and neck, liver or kidney cancer. The conserved cysteine and the conserved F or W are not part of the CDR3 here. Only some rows state a clone size, as once, few, many or a class for expanded clones.

CDR3	J	size	length	V
ASSYRGPTGYT	TRBJ1-2	.	11	TRBV6-5
ASRYQETQY	TRBJ2-5	.	9	TRBV19
ASSLARDRGAF	TRBJ1-1	.	11	TRBV5-4
ASIGALNYGYT	TRBJ1-2	.	11	TRBV7-9
ASSFSSYNEQF	TRBJ2-1	.	11	TRBV7-2
ASSLVGGDEKLF	TRBJ1-4	.	12	TRBV4-1
ASREGTQPQH	TRBJ1-5	.	10	TRBV19
ASSPGDWSEAF	TRBJ1-1	.	11	TRBV4-3
AANRPGQLNTEAF	TRBJ1-1	.	13	TRBV7-9
ASSPATGAQY	TRBJ2-5	once	10	TRBV27
ASSSGQSSGNTEAF	TRBJ1-1	.	14	TRBV7-3
ASSPGPRANEKLF	TRBJ1-4	.	13	TRBV14
ASSIRGTGSPNTEAF	TRBJ1-1	.	15	TRBV19
ASSRQVENEKLF	TRBJ1-4	.	12	TRBV6-5
ASSVEASGGETQY	TRBJ2-5	few	13	TRBV9
ASSYGGELF	TRBJ2-2	.	9	TRBV6-5
ASSVDVNTEAF	TRBJ1-1	medium-sized	11	TRBV9
ASKDPYEQY	TRBJ2-7	.	9	TRBV6-5
ASSPNGVGDTQY	TRBJ2-3	.	12	TRBV9
ASSIDRSGNQPQH	TRBJ1-5	.	13	TRBV19
ASTLRAGGLKETQY	TRBJ2-5	.	14	TRBV28
ASSYSGINEKLF	TRBJ1-4	.	12	TRBV9
ASSPRAAGGPGDTQY	TRBJ2-3	.	15	TRBV7-9
ASSLRTGTGANTEAF	TRBJ1-1	.	15	TRBV4-1
ASSVGGNYNEQF	TRBJ2-1	.	12	TRBV9
ASSDTGDLGHEQF	TRBJ2-1	.	13	TRBV6-4
ASSLVRESSPLH	TRBJ1-6	.	12	TRBV7-9